This T cell receptor (beta chain) is drawn from a study of OX40 agonist ivuxolimab in advanced cancers. This CDR3 is built from 15 residues. V was cut by 10 bases and J by 0 bases, with 13 bases left in between. Germline V gene lookup returns CDR1 MNHEY and CDR2 SMNVEV (reference sequence). The protocol was immunoSEQ multiplex PCR, while the TCRdb copy is restricted to in-frame clones and leaves out a portion. This sample carries approximately 79,000 clones, 70% to 90% of them seen once, and the ten largest clones take about 2.5%. The source was CD4+ or CD8+ T cells sorted from blood, collected in a trial of the OX40 agonist ivuxolimab. This TCR was recovered from an adult with an advanced solid tumor such as melanoma, head and neck, liver or kidney cancer. The chain uses TRBV27 and TRBJ2-6; either TRBD1 or TRBD2 may fit D (5 bases each). CDR3 loop: CANGTGSSGANVLTF. The CDR3 DNA reads as TGTGCCAATGGGACGGGGAGCTCTGGGGCCAACGTCCTGACTTTC.